This paragraph reports one T cell receptor beta chain. These data originate in a study of cytomegalovirus exposure and HLA in healthy donors. Overall study: A data release that came early held 75 million to 85 million unique TCRs from HLA-typed donors.

This CDR3 is built from 16 residues. Germline V gives CDR1 SGHVS, CDR2 FQNEAQ. V trimming: 3 bases; J trimming: 0 bases; junction bases outside the gene matches: 3. The PCR employed 60 Vbeta primers together with 13 Jbeta primers. Profiling relied on immunoSEQ multiplex PCR, and the TCRdb table lists in-frame clones only, not all of them. Among about 140,000 clones listed, about four fifths were seen once. The rearrangement links TRBV7-8 to TRBJ1-4; TRBD1 matches at 8 bases. The TCR comes from a man aged 18 to 29 in good health and CMV-seropositive. Sequenced material: PBMCs. The CDR3 region is CASSLDRVSTNEKLFF. The CDR3 DNA sequence: TGTGCCAGCAGCTTGGACAGGGTTTCAACTAATGAAAAACTGTTTTTT.